This is a list of T cell receptor beta chains from one sample in a study of T cells in Graves' hyperthyroidism and ophthalmopathy. TCRdb analysed the multiplex PCR reads with MiXCR anew, one entry per CDR3 protein. Of almost 250,000 distinct CDR3 sequences listed, around 24% were seen once; the top ten hold about a third. Sequenced: blood. The receptor source for this set is a woman between 35 and 50 years old with Graves' ophthalmopathy. Both conserved end residues are part of each CDR3. D genes are given only for firm matches. The size field is filled for only some rows; it gives once, few, many or a size class.

j_gene,d_gene,abundance,len,v_gene,CDR3aa,CDR3nt
TRBJ2-2,NA,many,15,TRBV7-2,CASSFSQGNTGELFF,TGTGCCAGCAGCTTTTCTCAGGGTAACACCGGGGAGCTGTTTTTT
TRBJ2-2,TRBD2,many,15,TRBV11-3,CASSLGTSRTGELFF,TGTGCCAGCAGCTTAGGGACTAGCAGAACCGGGGAGCTGTTTTTT
TRBJ2-7,NA,many,15,TRBV20-1,CSAEGGVRDPYEQYF,TGCAGTGCTGAGGGAGGTGTGCGGGATCCCTACGAGCAGTACTTC
TRBJ1-1,NA,NA,15,TRBV5-1,CASSLTRPGDTEAFF,TGCGCCAGCAGCTTGACCAGGCCGGGTGACACTGAAGCTTTCTTT
TRBJ2-5,NA,many,15,TRBV15,CATSRDKDLGETQYF,TGTGCCACCAGCAGAGATAAGGACCTAGGGGAGACCCAGTACTTC
TRBJ2-7,NA,NA,14,TRBV6-1,CASSEGGRYYEQYF,TGTGCCAGCAGCGAGGGGGGCAGATACTACGAGCAGTACTTC
TRBJ2-7,NA,NA,15,TRBV12-3/TRBV12-4,CASSRSYGYSYEQYF,TGTGCCAGCAGTAGAAGTTACGGATACTCCTACGAGCAGTACTTC
TRBJ1-5,TRBD1,many,16,TRBV28,CASSFRQGTGNQPQHF,TGTGCCAGCAGTTTCAGACAGGGGACCGGGAATCAGCCCCAGCATTTT
TRBJ2-7,NA,many,16,TRBV15,CATSREWGGISYEQYF,TGTGCCACCAGCAGAGAGTGGGGGGGCATTTCCTACGAGCAGTACTTC
TRBJ2-7,NA,many,13,TRBV2,CASRNARFGEQYF,TGTGCCAGCAGGAACGCGCGGTTCGGCGAGCAGTACTTC
TRBJ1-1,NA,many,9,TRBV29-1,CSVAGGAFF,TGCAGCGTTGCCGGGGGAGCTTTCTTT
TRBJ2-4,NA,many,17,TRBV24-1,CATSDSGPGTPDGIQYF,TGTGCCACCAGTGATTCCGGTCCCGGGACCCCAGATGGCATTCAGTACTTC
TRBJ2-2,TRBD2,many,15,TRBV5-1,CASSLSSGPTGELFF,TGCGCCAGCAGCTTAAGTAGCGGGCCCACCGGGGAGCTGTTTTTT
TRBJ1-2,NA,NA,15,TRBV20-1,CSARDWMGRDYGYTF,TGCAGTGCTAGAGATTGGATGGGACGGGATTATGGCTACACCTTC
TRBJ1-2,NA,many,14,TRBV28,CASSLYRQPHGYTF,TGTGCCAGCAGTTTATATAGACAGCCCCATGGCTACACCTTC
TRBJ1-1,NA,many,15,TRBV3-1,CASSQWGNLNTEAFF,TGTGCCAGCAGCCAATGGGGGAACTTGAACACTGAAGCTTTCTTT
TRBJ1-1,NA,NA,15,TRBV27,CASSLRGVRNTEAFF,TGTGCCAGCAGTTTACGGGGGGTTAGGAACACTGAAGCTTTCTTT
TRBJ1-3,NA,many,15,TRBV9,CASSPPGPTGNTIYF,TGTGCCAGCAGCCCCCCCGGACCGACTGGAAACACCATATATTTT